This T cell receptor (beta chain) was recorded in a study of CD8 T cells in Susac syndrome. Reverse transcription of about 0.5 to 1 ug RNA was carried out with random hexamers. TCRdb recomputed calls from the immunoSEQ multiplex PCR reads with MiXCR, one row per CDR3 protein. The data show approximately 180,000 distinct CDR3 sequences, over 85% seen once. The sequenced target, TCR beta, came from blood CD8+ and CD4+ T cells. Negative isolation yielded CD8+ and CD4+ T cells; FACS enriched TEMRA cells. The ends were cut back, 5 bases at V and 4 bases at J, with 12 bases in the middle. From germline, CDR1 is LGHDT and CDR2 YNNKEL (reference sequence). The length of the CDR3 is 14 residues.

Sequencing used CD4+ T cells from PBMCs. This TCR was recovered from a human donor with multiple sclerosis. The chain joins TRBV3-1 to TRBJ2-1, with TRBD2 as a possible D gene (5 bases). This CDR3 reads CASSFRTGYNEQFF. In DNA, the CDR3 is TGTGCCAGCAGCTTCAGGACGGGATACAATGAGCAGTTCTTC.